What follows are 23 T cell receptor beta chains derived from one specimen sequenced in a study of shared clonotypes between healthy human individuals. This table comes from immunoSEQ multiplex PCR, and its TCRdb copy is limited to in-frame clones, with some not included. The sample gives about 2 million clones, about 95% of which show up once; 0.13% is in the top ten. The source material was naive CD4+ T cells sorted from blood. Noted subset: CD45RA+ positively selected. The source of these receptors is a man between 18 and 29 years old in good health.

V usage is TRBV6-9 and J usage is TRBJ2-7, with 11 nucleotides matching TRBD2. The germline CDR1 and CDR2 sequences are MNHGY and SVAAGI. The V and J ends lost 7 bases and 0 bases, in that order; junction bases with no gene match: 17. This CDR3 is 19 amino acids long. The CDR3 reads CASITSGGLRITTSYEQYF. The CDR3 region has the DNA TGTGCCAGCATCACTAGCGGGGGACTCCGAATAACTACCTCCTACGAGCAGTACTTC.

The count of this clone is one. The chain combines TRBV6-6 with TRBJ2-7; D possibly matches TRBD1 or TRBD2 (5 bases each). From germline, CDR1 is MNHNY and CDR2 SVGAGI (reference sequence). V was trimmed by 7 bases and J by 0 bases, leaving 19 bases between them. The CDR3 is made up of 16 amino acids. CDR3 protein: CASTLTEGRSSYEQYF. CDR3 DNA: TGTGCCAGCACTCTTACCGAGGGACGAAGCTCCTACGAGCAGTACTTC.

The V call is TRBV6-6, the J call TRBJ2-3; TRBD2 agrees at 8 bases. The CDR3 runs to 15 residues. J gave up 6 bases and V 0 bases, and 5 bases lay outside the gene matches. Germline CDR1 reads MNHNY; CDR2 reads SVGAGI (reference sequence). The CDR3 DNA reads TGTGCCAGCAGTTACTCGAGCTCTAGCGGGGATACGCAGTATTTT. Its translation is CASSYSSSSGDTQYF.

V usage is TRBV6-5 and J usage is TRBJ2-3, with 9 bases matching TRBD1. Looked up from germline, CDR1 is MNHEY and CDR2 is SVGAGI. This CDR3 is 15 amino acids long. V shed 7 bases, J shed 1 base, and the junction held 6 bases outside the gene matches. The CDR3 protein is CASTSGTGRTDTQYF. CDR3 bases: TGTGCCAGCACCAGCGGGACAGGGCGCACAGATACGCAGTATTTT.

The chain employs TRBV6-5 and TRBJ2-5, with a possible D match to TRBD1 (5 bases). V was clipped by 3 bases and J by 5 bases, with 16 bases between them. In germline, CDR1 is MNHEY, CDR2 SVGAGI. The length of the CDR3 is 15 residues. The DNA for the CDR3 is TGTGCCAGCAGTTATAGTAACCAGGGTTTGGAGACCCAGTACTTC. It translates to CASSYSNQGLETQYF.

V gene TRBV5-1 combines with J gene TRBJ1-1; 8 bases align to TRBD1. The V gene end was trimmed by 0 bases and the J gene end by 4 bases; junction bases not matched to a gene: 2. Germline values: CDR1 SGHRS, CDR2 YFSETQ. This CDR3 has 14 residues. In nucleotides, the CDR3 is TGCGCCAGCAGCTTGGGGGGACAGGTCACTGAAGCTTTCTTT. Amino acid sequence: CASSLGGQVTEAFF.

For this clone: Other DNA sequences in the same sample also yield this CDR3. This chain connects TRBV20-1 to TRBJ2-3; D ambiguous. Trimming took 3 bases from V and 5 from J, leaving 6 bases between them. Germline values: CDR1 DFQATT, CDR2 SNEGSKA (reference sequence). This CDR3 has 11 residues. As DNA, the CDR3 is TGCAGTGCTAGGCTAGGAGATACGCAGTATTTT. Protein sequence: CSARLGDTQYF.

This clone was counted once. The chain carries TRBV6-6 and TRBJ1-2; D is unresolved. CDR1 is MNHNY, CDR2 SVGAGI, per germline (reference sequence). Trimming shortened V by 6 bases and J by 2 bases, and 10 bases separated the two germline ends. The CDR3 totals 13 residues. The CDR3 nucleotides read TGTGCCAGCAGCCGCGGGAAAAACTATGGCTACACCTTC. It yields the protein CASSRGKNYGYTF.

This clone appeared a single time. J is TRBJ1-5 and V is TRBV6-6, with TRBD1 matching over 10 bases. This CDR3 is built from 15 residues. V trimming: 6 bases; J trimming: 4 bases; junction bases outside the gene matches: 6. Germline CDR1 is MNHNY and CDR2 is SVGAGI (reference sequence). The CDR3 nucleotides read TGTGCCAGCAGCGCCGACAGGGGGCGTAATCAGCCCCAGCATTTT. Amino acid sequence: CASSADRGRNQPQHF.

The chain joins TRBV5-1 to TRBJ2-1, with 14 bases fitting TRBD2. The V and J ends lost 2 bases and 9 bases, in that order; junction bases with no gene match: 10. This CDR3 has 17 amino acids. CDR1 is SGHRS, CDR2 YFSETQ, per germline. CDR3 DNA sequence: TGCGCCAGCAGCTTCTTGGCGGGGACTAGCGGGAGAATTGAGCAGTTCTTC. It yields the protein CASSFLAGTSGRIEQFF.

As for this clone: The identical CDR3 is also encoded by other nucleotide sequences in the sample. The chain uses TRBV2 and TRBJ2-3; no definite D call. V shed 8 bases and J shed 1 base, with 13 bases lying between them. CDR1 is SNHLY and CDR2 is FYNNEI in the germline V gene. The CDR3 covers 14 residues. The CDR3 DNA follows: TGTGCCAGCCGGTTGGCGTCAGGCACAGATACGCAGTATTTT. Translated: CASRLASGTDTQYF.

The genes are TRBV30 and TRBJ2-1; D may be TRBD1 (5 bases). This CDR3 spans 14 amino acids. V was cut by 4 bases and J by 3 bases, with 13 bases left in between. Germline CDR1 is GTSNPN and CDR2 is SVGIG (reference sequence). CDR3 nucleotides: TGTGCCTGGAAGGGGCTAGATGGCTACAATGAGCAGTTCTTC. As protein: CAWKGLDGYNEQFF.

The rearrangement joins TRBV7-3 to TRBJ2-1, with D perhaps being TRBD1 or TRBD2 (5 bases each). Between the trimmed V and J ends, which lost 6 bases and 6 bases, there was a span of 18 bases. The CDR3 sequence is 15 residues long. Germline lookup yields CDR1 SGHTA and CDR2 FQGTGA. CDR3 bases: TGTGCCAGCAGTCGCGAGGGGTCTACAACCAATGAGCAGTTCTTC. Its translation is CASSREGSTTNEQFF. Combining the CDR3 with reference TRBV7-3 and TRBJ2-1 gives the whole variable domain GAGVSQTPSNKVTEKGKYVELRCDPISGHTALYWYRQSLGQGPEFLIYFQGTGAADDSGLPNDRFFAVRPEGSVSTLKIQRTERGDSAVYLCASSREGSTTNEQFFGPGTRLTVL.

Remarks on this clone: The same CDR3 can be traced to other DNA sequences in this sample. This chain links TRBV5-6 with TRBJ2-7, with unresolved D. Trimming removed 4 bases at V and 4 bases at J, with 6 bases between. The CDR3 totals 11 residues. The germline V gene has CDR1 SGHDT and CDR2 YYEEEE. The CDR3 DNA reads TGTGCCAGCAGCCTAGAATACGAGCAGTACTTC. Its translation is CASSLEYEQYF.

For this clone: Different DNA sequences within this sample yield the same CDR3. The chain recombines TRBV5-1 with TRBJ2-7, with 13 bases fitting TRBD2. V lost 3 bases, J lost 1 base, and 1 base stayed unmatched. The CDR3 extends over 15 amino acids. Germline V gene data show CDR1 as SGHRS and CDR2 as YFSETQ. CDR3 sequence reads: CASSSTSGGSYEQYF. The CDR3 DNA is TGCGCCAGCAGCTCGACTAGCGGGGGGTCCTACGAGCAGTACTTC.

For this clone: In the same sample, other DNA sequences code for this CDR3. The chain joins TRBV6-5 to TRBJ1-2; D gene ambiguous. With 6 bases removed from V and 0 bases from J, the gap between germline ends came to 8 bases. CDR1 MNHEY and CDR2 SVGAGI come from the germline V gene. This CDR3 has 13 amino acids. The CDR3 DNA sequence: TGTGCCAGCAGAACGACCGCTAACTATGGCTACACCTTC. Amino acid sequence: CASRTTANYGYTF.

This clone was observed a handful of times. The chain recombines TRBV4-1 with TRBJ2-7; perhaps TRBD1 as D (5 bases). This CDR3 is 13 amino acids long. From germline, CDR1 is MGHRA and CDR2 YSYEKL. V was clipped by 4 bases and J by 3 bases, with 10 bases between them. This CDR3 is CASSPTGFYEQYF. CDR3 DNA: TGCGCCAGCAGCCCCACAGGTTTCTACGAGCAGTACTTC.

V and J are TRBV29-1 and TRBJ2-7; 7 bases agree with TRBD1. Trimming at V came to 6 bases and at J to 3 bases, leaving 11 bases not matched to a gene. The germline V gene has CDR1 SQVTM and CDR2 ANQGSEA. The CDR3 totals 14 residues. The DNA of the CDR3 is TGCAGCGTGGGGCCCAACAGGGGCAACTACGAGCAGTACTTC. Translating gives CSVGPNRGNYEQYF.

The rearrangement uses TRBV10-3 and TRBJ2-1, with a weak D call TRBD1 (6 bases). V lost 7 bases, J lost 0 bases, and 13 bases lay in between. The CDR3 is 15 amino acids. CDR1 ENHRY and CDR2 SYGVKD come from the germline V gene. In DNA form, the CDR3 reads TGTGCCATCAAGGGGGACCCGAGCTCCTACAATGAGCAGTTCTTC. It yields the protein CAIKGDPSSYNEQFF.

This sequence joins TRBV19 and TRBJ1-1; no clear D gene. Germline V gene sequence: CDR1 LNHDA, CDR2 SQIVND (reference sequence). The V gene lost 0 bases and the J gene lost 2 bases, with 16 bases spanning the gap. This CDR3 contains 17 residues. This chain's CDR3 is CASSIDGLGPGNTEAFF. The CDR3 DNA reads TGTGCCAGTAGTATAGACGGTCTAGGGCCCGGAAACACTGAAGCTTTCTTT.

The chain employs TRBV7-9 and TRBJ1-1; D remains ambiguous. Germline CDR1 reads SEHNR; CDR2 reads FQNEAQ (reference sequence). V was trimmed by 5 bases and J by 2 bases, leaving 15 bases between them. The CDR3 runs 15 residues. The CDR3 DNA sequence: TGTGCCAGCAGCCCCCGGTTAGTATCAAACACTGAAGCTTTCTTT. This sequence encodes CASSPRLVSNTEAFF. Supplemented by reference TRBV7-9 and TRBJ1-1, the full variable domain reads DTGVSQNPRHKITKRGQNVTFRCDPISEHNRLYWYRQTLGQGPEFLTYFQNEAQLEKSRLLSDRFSAERPKGSFSTLEIQRTEQGDSAMYLCASSPRLVSNTEAFFGQGTRLTVV.

The chain employs TRBV18 and TRBJ1-6, with a weak D call TRBD1 (6 bases). Germline V gene lookup returns CDR1 KGHSH and CDR2 LQKENI. V was shortened by 6 bases and J by 10 bases, with 16 bases between the two germline ends. The CDR3 contains 14 residues. The DNA of the CDR3 is TGTGCCAGCTCGCATGGACAGCTGGGCTCACCCCTCCACTTT. This codes for CASSHGQLGSPLHF.

This clone occurred once. The chain employs TRBV7-2 and TRBJ1-1; D unresolved. The CDR3 has 16 residues. Germline CDR1 SGHTA, CDR2 FQGNSA. Trimming removed 3 bases from V and 0 bases from J, with 14 bases in between. DNA for the CDR3: TGTGCCAGCAGCTTGACACCCGGGGTAATGAACACTGAAGCTTTCTTT. Its protein is CASSLTPGVMNTEAFF.